The subject of this entry is one T cell receptor beta chain. The CDR3 is made up of 14 amino acids. V lost 0 bases to trimming and J lost 1 base, with 7 bases between them. The germline V gene has CDR1 SGDLS and CDR2 YYNGEE. These data come from a study of cytomegalovirus exposure and HLA in healthy donors. The PCR made use of 60 Vbeta and 13 Jbeta primers. The protocol was immunoSEQ multiplex PCR, while the TCRdb copy is restricted to in-frame clones and leaves out a portion. The sample consists of 250,000 or so clones, approximately 81% of them appearing once. V usage is TRBV9 and J usage is TRBJ1-1; D gene ambiguous. The sequenced material came from PBMCs. The TCR was taken from a human donor in good health. CDR3 coding DNA: TGTGCCAGCAGCGTAGCGGTCGGGAACACTGAAGCTTTCTTT. Translated: CASSVAVGNTEAFF.